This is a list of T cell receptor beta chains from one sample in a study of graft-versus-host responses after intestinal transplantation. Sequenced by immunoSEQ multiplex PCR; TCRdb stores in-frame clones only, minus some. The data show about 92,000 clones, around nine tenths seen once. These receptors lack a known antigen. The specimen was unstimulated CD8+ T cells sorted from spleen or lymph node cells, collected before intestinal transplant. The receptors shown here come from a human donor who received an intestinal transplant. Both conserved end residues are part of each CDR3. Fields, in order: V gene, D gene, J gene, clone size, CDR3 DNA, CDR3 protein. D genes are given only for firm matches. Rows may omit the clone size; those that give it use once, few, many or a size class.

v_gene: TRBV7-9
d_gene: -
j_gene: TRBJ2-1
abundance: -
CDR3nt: TGTGCCAGCAGCTCACCCCCGTTCTACAGGGATACCAATGAGCAGTTCTTC
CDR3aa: CASSSPPFYRDTNEQFF

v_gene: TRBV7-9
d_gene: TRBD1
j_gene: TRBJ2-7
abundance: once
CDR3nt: TGTGCCAGCAGCCACGGGACAGGCTACGAGCAGTACTTC
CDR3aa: CASSHGTGYEQYF

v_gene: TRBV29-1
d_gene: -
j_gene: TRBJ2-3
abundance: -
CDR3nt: TGCAGCGGCTTGCGGTGGGTGGCTGGCACAGATACGCAGTATTTT
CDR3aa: CSGLRWVAGTDTQYF

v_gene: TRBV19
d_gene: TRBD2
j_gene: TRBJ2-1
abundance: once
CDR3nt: TGTGCCAGTACCGTCGCGGGAGCCTCCTACAATGAGCAGTTCTTC
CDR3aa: CASTVAGASYNEQFF

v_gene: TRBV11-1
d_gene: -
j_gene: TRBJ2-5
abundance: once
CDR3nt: TGTGCCAGCACCTTCCCCGGAAAGGATAGTACCCAGTACTTC
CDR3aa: CASTFPGKDSTQYF

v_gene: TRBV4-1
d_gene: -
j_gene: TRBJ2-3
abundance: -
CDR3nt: TGCGCCAGCAGCCAAGATACGGCAGCCAACACAGATACGCAGTATTTT
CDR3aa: CASSQDTAANTDTQYF

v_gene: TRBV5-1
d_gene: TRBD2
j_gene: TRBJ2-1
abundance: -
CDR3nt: TGCGCCAGCAGCTTGGCTGCTAGCGGGGAATACAATGAGCAGTTCTTC
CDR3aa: CASSLAASGEYNEQFF

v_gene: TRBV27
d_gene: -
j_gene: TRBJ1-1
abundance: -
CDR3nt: TGTGCCAGCAGCACGGAGGGGCATATCACTGTAGCTTTCTTT
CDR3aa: CASSTEGHITVAFF

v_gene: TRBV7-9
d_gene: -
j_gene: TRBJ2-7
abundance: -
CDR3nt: TGTGCCAGCAGCTTAGGTTTGAAGAGCTCCTACGAGCAGTACTTC
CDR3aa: CASSLGLKSSYEQYF

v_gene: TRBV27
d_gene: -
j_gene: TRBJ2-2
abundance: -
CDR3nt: TGTGCCAGCAGTTTCTTCCGGACCGACACCGGGGAGCTGTTTTTT
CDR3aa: CASSFFRTDTGELFF

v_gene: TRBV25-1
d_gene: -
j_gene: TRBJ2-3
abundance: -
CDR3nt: TGTGCCAGCAGTGAATTCGTGGGAAAAGATACGCAGTATTTT
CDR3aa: CASSEFVGKDTQYF

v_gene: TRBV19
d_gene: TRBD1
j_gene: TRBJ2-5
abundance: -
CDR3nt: TGTGCCAGTAGTGTAGACCCGGACAGGGGGGGAGAGACCCAGTACTTC
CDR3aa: CASSVDPDRGGETQYF

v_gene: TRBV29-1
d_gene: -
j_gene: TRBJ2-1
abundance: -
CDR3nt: TGCAGCGTTGTCTCCGGGGTGTCCTACAATGAGCAGTTCTTC
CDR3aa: CSVVSGVSYNEQFF

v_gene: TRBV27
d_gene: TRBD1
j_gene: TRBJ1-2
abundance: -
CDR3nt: TGTGCCAGCGGTCCCACAGGGGGGGAGGGCTACACCTTC
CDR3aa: CASGPTGGEGYTF

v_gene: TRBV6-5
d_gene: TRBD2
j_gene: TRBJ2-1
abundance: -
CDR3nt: TGTGCCAGCAGTTACTCGGTGGGGCGGGGGATCGGTGAGCAGTTCTTC
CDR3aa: CASSYSVGRGIGEQFF

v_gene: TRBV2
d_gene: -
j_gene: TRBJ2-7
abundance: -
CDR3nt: TGTGCCAGCAGTGAAATTAACAGCCCCTACGAGCAGTACTTC
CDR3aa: CASSEINSPYEQYF

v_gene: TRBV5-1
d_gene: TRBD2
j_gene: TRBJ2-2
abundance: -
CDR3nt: TGCGCCAGCGGGCTAGCGGGAGCATACGACACCGGGGAGCTGTTTTTT
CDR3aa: CASGLAGAYDTGELFF

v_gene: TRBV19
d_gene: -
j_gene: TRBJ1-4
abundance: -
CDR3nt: TGTGCCAGTAGTATCGGATACGAAAAACTGTTTTTT
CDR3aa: CASSIGYEKLFF